Included here is one T cell receptor (beta chain) sequence, with context. As originally analysed: Researchers report that nucleated cell counts were estimated from reference gene primer amplification. This table comes from immunoSEQ multiplex PCR, and its TCRdb copy is limited to in-frame clones, with some not included. From that table come the V and J calls and clone size; the DNA was used to work out D and trimming. This sample carries 270,000 or so clones, about 89% of them seen once, and the ten largest clones take about 5%. The junction had 4 bases not matched to a gene; V was cut back by 0 bases and J by 10 bases. Germline values: CDR1 SGHRS, CDR2 YFSETQ. The CDR3 is made up of 13 amino acids. This sample stems from a study of blood T cell repertoires in COVID-19. Study-wide background: COVID-19 samples, acute and convalescent, were from the United States, Italy and Spain. Sources were T cells, B-cell-depleted T cells, or PBMCs; the material itself was cDNA or gDNA.

Sample: peripheral blood. The sequence was obtained from a man aged 35-49 years with acute or convalescent COVID-19. The rearrangement links TRBV5-1 to TRBJ2-1; TRBD1 matches 7 bases. Here the CDR3 reads CASSLGQGLEQFF. Here the CDR3 DNA reads TGCGCCAGCAGCTTGGGACAGGGATTAGAGCAGTTCTTC.